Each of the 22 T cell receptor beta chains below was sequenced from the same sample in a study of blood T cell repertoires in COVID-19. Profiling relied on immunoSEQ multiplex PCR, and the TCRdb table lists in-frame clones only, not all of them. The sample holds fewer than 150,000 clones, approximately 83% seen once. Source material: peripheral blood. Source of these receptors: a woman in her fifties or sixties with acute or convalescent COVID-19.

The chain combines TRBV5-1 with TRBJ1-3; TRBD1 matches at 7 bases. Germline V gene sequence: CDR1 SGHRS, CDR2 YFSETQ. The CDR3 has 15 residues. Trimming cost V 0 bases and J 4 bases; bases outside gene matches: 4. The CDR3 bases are TGCGCCAGCAGCTTGGCCCCGACAGGGGGAAACACCATATATTTT. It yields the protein CASSLAPTGGNTIYF. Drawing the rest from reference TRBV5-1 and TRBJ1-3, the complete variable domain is KAGVTQTPRYLIKTRGQQVTLSCSPISGHRSVSWYQQTPGQGLQFLFEYFSETQRNKGNFPGRFSGRQFSNSRSEMNVSTLELGDSALYLCASSLAPTGGNTIYFGEGSWLTVV.

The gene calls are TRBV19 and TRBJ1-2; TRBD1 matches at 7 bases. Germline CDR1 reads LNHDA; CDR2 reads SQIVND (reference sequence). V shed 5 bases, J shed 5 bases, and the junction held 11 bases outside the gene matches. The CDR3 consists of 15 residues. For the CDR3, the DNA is TGTGCCAGTAGTGTCCGGGACAGTGAGCTTTATGGCTACACCTTC. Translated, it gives CASSVRDSELYGYTF. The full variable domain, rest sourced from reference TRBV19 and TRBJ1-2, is DGGITQSPKYLFRKEGQNVTLSCEQNLNHDAMYWYRQDPGQGLRLIYYSQIVNDFQKGDIAEGYSVSREKKESFPLTVTSAQKNPTAFYLCASSVRDSELYGYTFGSGTRLTVV.

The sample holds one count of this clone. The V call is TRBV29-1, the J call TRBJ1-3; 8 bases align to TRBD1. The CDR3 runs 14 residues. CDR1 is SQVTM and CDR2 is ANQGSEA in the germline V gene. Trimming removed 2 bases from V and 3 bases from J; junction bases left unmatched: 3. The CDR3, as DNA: TGCAGCGTTGAACTCACAGGGGGTGGAAACACCATATATTTT. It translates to CSVELTGGGNTIYF.

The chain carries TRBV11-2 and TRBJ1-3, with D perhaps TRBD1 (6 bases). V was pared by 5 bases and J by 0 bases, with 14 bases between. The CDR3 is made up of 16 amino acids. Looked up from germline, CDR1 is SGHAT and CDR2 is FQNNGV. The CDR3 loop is CASSPGQGYSGNTIYF. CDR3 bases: TGTGCCAGCAGCCCTGGGCAGGGGTACTCTGGAAACACCATATATTTT.

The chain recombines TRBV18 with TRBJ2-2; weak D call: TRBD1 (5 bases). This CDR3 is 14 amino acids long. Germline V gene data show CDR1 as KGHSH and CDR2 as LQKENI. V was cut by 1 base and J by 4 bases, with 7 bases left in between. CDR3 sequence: CASSPRQGTGELFF. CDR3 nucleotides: TGTGCCAGCTCACCACGGCAGGGCACCGGGGAGCTGTTTTTT.

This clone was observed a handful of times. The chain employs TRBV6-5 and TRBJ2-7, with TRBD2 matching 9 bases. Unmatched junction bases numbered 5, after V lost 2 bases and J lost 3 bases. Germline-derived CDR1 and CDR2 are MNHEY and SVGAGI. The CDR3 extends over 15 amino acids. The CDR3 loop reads CASSYVAGENYEQYF. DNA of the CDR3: TGTGCCAGCAGTTACGTAGCGGGGGAGAACTACGAGCAGTACTTC.

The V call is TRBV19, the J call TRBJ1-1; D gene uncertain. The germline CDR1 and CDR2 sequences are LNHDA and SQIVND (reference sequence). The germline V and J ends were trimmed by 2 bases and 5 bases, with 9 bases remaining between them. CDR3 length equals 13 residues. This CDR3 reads CASSIKSGTEAFF. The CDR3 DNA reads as TGTGCCAGTAGTATAAAGTCCGGGACTGAAGCTTTCTTT.

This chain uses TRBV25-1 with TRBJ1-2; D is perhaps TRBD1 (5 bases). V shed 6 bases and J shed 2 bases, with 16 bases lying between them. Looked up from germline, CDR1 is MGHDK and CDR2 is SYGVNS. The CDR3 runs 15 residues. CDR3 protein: CASRGVEPSNYGYTF. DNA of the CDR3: TGTGCCAGCAGAGGGGTTGAACCTTCCAACTATGGCTACACCTTC.

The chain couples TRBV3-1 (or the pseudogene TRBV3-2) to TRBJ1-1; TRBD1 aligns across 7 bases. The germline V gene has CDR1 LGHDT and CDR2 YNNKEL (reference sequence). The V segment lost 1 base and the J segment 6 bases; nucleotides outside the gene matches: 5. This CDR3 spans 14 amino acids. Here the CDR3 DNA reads TGTGCCAGCAGCCAAGCGACAGGGTCAGCTGAAGCTTTCTTT. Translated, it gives CASSQATGSAEAFF.

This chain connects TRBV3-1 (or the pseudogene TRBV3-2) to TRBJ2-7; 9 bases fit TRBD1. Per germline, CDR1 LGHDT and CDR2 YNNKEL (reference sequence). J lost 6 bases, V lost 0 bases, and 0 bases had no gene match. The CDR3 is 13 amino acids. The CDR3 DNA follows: TGTGCCAGCAGCCAAGAGACAGGGGGCGAGCAGTACTTC. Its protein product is CASSQETGGEQYF.

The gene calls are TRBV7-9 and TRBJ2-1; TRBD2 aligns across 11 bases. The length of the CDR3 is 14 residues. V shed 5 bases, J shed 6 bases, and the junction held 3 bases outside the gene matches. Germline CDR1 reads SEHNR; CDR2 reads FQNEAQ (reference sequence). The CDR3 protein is CASSASGGLNEQFF. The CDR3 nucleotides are TGTGCCAGCAGCGCTAGCGGGGGGCTCAATGAGCAGTTCTTC.

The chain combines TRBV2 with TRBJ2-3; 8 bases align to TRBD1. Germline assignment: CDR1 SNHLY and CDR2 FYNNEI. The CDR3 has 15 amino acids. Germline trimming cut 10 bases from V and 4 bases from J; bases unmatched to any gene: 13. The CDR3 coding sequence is TGTGCCACCGCGTCTAAAGGCAGGGGGCCAGATACGCAGTATTTT. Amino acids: CATASKGRGPDTQYF.

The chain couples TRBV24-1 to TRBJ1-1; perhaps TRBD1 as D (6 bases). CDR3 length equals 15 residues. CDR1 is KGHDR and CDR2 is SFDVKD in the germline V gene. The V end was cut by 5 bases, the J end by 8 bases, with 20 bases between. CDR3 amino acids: CATSVLGRQVGEAFF. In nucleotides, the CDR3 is TGTGCCACCAGTGTATTAGGTAGACAGGTGGGAGAAGCTTTCTTT.

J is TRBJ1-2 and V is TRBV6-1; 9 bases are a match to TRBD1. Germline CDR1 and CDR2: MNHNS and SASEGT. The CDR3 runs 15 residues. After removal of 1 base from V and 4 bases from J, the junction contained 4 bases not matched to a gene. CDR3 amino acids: CASSEGGTGIYGYTF. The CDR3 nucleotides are TGTGCCAGCAGTGAAGGGGGGACAGGGATCTATGGCTACACCTTC.

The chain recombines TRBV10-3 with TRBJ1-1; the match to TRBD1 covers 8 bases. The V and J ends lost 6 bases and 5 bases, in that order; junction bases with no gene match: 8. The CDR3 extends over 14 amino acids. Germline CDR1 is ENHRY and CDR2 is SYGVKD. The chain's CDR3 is CAIREGQVLTEAFF. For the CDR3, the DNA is TGTGCCATCAGGGAGGGACAGGTCCTGACTGAAGCTTTCTTT.

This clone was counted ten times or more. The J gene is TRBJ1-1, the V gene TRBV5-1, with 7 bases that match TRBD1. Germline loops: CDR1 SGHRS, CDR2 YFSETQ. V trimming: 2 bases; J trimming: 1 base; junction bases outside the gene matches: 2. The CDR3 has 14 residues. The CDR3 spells CASSFGDRNTEAFF. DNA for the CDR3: TGCGCCAGCAGCTTCGGGGACAGGAACACTGAAGCTTTCTTT.

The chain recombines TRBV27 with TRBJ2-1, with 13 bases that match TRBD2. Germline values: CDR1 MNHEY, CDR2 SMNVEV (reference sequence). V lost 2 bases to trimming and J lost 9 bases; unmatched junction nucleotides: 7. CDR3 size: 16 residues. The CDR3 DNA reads TGTGCCAGCAGTTTACGAACTAGCGGGGGGGCGGCTGAGCAGTTCTTC. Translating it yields CASSLRTSGGAAEQFF.

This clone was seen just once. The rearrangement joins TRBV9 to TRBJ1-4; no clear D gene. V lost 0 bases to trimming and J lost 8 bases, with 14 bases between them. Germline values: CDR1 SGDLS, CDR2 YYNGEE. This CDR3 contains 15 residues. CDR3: CASSVGTEPFEKLFF. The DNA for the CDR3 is TGTGCCAGCAGCGTAGGTACAGAGCCCTTCGAAAAACTGTTTTTT.

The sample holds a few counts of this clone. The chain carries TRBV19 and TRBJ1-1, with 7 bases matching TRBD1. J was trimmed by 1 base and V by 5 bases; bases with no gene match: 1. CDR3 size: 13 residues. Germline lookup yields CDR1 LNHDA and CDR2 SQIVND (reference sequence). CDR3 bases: TGTGCCAGTAGTTGGGACAGGAACACTGAAGCTTTCTTT. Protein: CASSWDRNTEAFF.

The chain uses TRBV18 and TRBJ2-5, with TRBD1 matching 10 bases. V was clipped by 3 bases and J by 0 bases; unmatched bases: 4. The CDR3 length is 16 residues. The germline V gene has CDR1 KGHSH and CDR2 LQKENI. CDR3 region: CASSPRTGGNQETQYF. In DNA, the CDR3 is TGTGCCAGCTCACCGCGGACAGGGGGAAACCAAGAGACCCAGTACTTC.

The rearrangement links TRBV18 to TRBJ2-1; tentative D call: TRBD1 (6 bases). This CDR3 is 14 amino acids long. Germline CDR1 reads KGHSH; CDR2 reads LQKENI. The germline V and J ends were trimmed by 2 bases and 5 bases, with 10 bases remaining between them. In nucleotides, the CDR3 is TGTGCCAGCTCACCAGTCCAGGGGAACAATGAGCAGTTCTTC. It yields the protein CASSPVQGNNEQFF.

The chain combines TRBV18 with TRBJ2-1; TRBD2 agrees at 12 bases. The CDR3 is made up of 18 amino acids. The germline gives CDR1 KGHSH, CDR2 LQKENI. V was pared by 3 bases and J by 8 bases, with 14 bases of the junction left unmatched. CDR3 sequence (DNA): TGTGCCAGCTCACCGCGAATCCTAGCGGGGGGGCCTCAGGATGAGCAGTTCTTC. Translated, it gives CASSPRILAGGPQDEQFF.